This TCR beta chain appears in the sequencing data of a study of blood T cell repertoires in COVID-19. In the study overall: PBMCs, B-cell-depleted T cells, or T cells provided the cDNA or gDNA that made up the material.

This clone was observed many times. Libraries were prepared by immunoSEQ multiplex PCR; TCRdb keeps only in-frame clonotypes and omits some of them. The sample holds about 100,000 clones, roughly 87% seen once. Germline-derived CDR1 and CDR2 are SGHTA and FQGTGA. This CDR3 has 13 residues. V lost 2 bases and J lost 1, with 5 bases in between. The receptor comes from a man younger than 40 in a cohort sampled during active COVID-19. The chain uses TRBV7-3 and TRBJ1-1; D may be TRBD1 (5 bases). Sequenced input: peripheral blood. DNA for the CDR3: TGTGCCAGCAGCTTAGGACAGAACACTGAAGCTTTCTTT. Translation gives CASSLGQNTEAFF.